The clone carrying this TCR beta chain has at least ten counts. From the 5' RACE reads, TCRdb called clonotypes with MiXCR, one entry per CDR3 protein. The sample contains under 900,000 distinct CDR3 sequences, more than 9% of which appear only once. The data stem from a study of identical twins. Deletions cut 4 bases from V and 2 bases from J, with 11 bases between. Germline V gives CDR1 MGHRA, CDR2 YSYEKL. The CDR3 contains 14 residues. The sample was also linked to a second study, of yellow fever vaccine responses in identical twins.

The rearrangement joins TRBV4-1 to TRBJ2-5; TRBD2 is a possible D gene (5 bases). Specimen: PBMCs. The TCR originated in a woman aged 18-29 years in good health. DNA for the CDR3: TGCGCCAGCAGCCTCCCGGGATTACAAGAGACCCAGTACTTC. This encodes CASSLPGLQETQYF.